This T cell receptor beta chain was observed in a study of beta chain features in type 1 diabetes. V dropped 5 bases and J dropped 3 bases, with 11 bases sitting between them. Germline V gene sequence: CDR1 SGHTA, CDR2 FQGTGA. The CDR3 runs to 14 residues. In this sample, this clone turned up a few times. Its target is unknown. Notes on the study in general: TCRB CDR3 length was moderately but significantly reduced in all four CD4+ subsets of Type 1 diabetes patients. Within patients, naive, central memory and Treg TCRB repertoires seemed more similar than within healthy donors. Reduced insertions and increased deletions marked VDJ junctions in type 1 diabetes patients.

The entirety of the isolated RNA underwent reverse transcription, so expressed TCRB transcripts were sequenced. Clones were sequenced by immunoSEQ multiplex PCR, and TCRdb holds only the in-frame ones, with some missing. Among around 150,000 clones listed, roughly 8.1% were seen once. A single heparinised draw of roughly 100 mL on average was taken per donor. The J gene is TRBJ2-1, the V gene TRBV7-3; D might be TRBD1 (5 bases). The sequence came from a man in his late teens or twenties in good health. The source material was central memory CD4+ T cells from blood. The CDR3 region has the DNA TGTGCCAGCAGCCACGAAGACAGCTACAATGAGCAGTTCTTC. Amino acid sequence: CASSHEDSYNEQFF.